The sequence of this TCR beta chain was determined in a study of breast tumors, draining lymph nodes, adjacent tissues. Overall study results and limits: Findings are consistent with lymph node origin and intratumoral expansion of most tumor T cells. Tumor and nontumor repertoires were significantly more similar in luminal-like than in basal-like breast cancer. Compared with lymph nodes, tumors were less diverse; compared with nontumor tissue, more. Tumor T cell lymph node origin was a supported hypothesis, not proven.

One entry per CDR3 protein, called by TCRdb with MiXCR from the multiplex PCR reads. This sample has around 140,000 distinct CDR3 sequences; around a third occur once, and the top ten carry less than 2.5%. Axillary draining lymph nodes of breast cancer patients supplied the node samples. V lost 6 bases and J 2 bases, leaving 16 bases between the germline ends. There are 15 residues in the CDR3. The germline V gene has CDR1 MNHEY and CDR2 SVGAGI. Regarding this clonotype: The antigen is undetermined.

The sequenced material came from axillary lymph node tissue. This sequence originates from a female donor with breast cancer. Some clones in this sample may be carry-over from other donors' samples. The chain uses TRBV6-5 and TRBJ1-1, with TRBD1 as a possible D gene (6 bases). The CDR3, as DNA: TGTGCCAGCAGACCCTCGGACAGAACCAACACTGAAGCTTTCTTT. This codes for CASRPSDRTNTEAFF.